This TCR beta chain is from a study of vaccination effects on CD4 cells after COVID-19. Study-level findings and limits: Pronounced clonal contraction occurred in clones induced by infection and by vaccine late after vaccination.

Antigen-specific CD4+ T cell clonotypes were called by their expansion after viral peptide-pool culture in ViraFEST. An approximately ten-day culture period preceded the isolation of CD4+ T cells. The person had PCR-confirmed SARS-CoV-2 infection between March and December 2020. IL-2 medium took the place of half the medium on both days 3 and 7. Profiling relied on immunoSEQ multiplex PCR, and the TCRdb table lists in-frame clones only, not all of them. This table holds approximately 40,000 clones, just under 75% found once. A word on this clone: The antigen is undetermined.

After removal of 3 bases from V and 2 bases from J, the junction contained 9 bases not matched to a gene. The CDR3 is made up of 16 amino acids. CDR1 and CDR2 from the germline V gene are LNHDA and SQIVND (reference sequence). Sequencing used CD4+ T cells from PBMCs cultured with a peptide pool, obtained before COVID-19 vaccination. The receptor was derived from a human donor who had a prior SARS-CoV-2 infection. The V gene is TRBV19, the J gene TRBJ2-7, with 8 bases that match TRBD2. The CDR3 bases are TGTGCCAGTAGTATTACTTACGGGGGGGCGCCCTACGAGCAGTACTTC. Translated, it gives CASSITYGGAPYEQYF.